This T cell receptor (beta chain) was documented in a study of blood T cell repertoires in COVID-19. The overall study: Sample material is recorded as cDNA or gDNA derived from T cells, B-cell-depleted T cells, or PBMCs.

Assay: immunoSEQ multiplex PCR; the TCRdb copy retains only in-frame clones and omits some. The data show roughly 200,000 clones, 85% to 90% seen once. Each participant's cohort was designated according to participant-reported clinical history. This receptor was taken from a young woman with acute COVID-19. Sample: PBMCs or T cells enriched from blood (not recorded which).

The CDR3 DNA follows: TGTGCCAGTAAACAGGGGTCCTACGAGCAGTACTTC. Translated, it gives CASKQGSYEQYF. This sequence joins TRBV19 and TRBJ2-7; 7 bases align to TRBD1. Trimming at V came to 7 bases and at J to 1 base, leaving 1 base not matched to a gene. The germline CDR1 and CDR2 sequences are LNHDA and SQIVND (reference sequence). The CDR3 totals 12 residues.